Listed here are 9 T cell receptor beta chains from one sample, sequenced in a study of siplizumab effects on memory and regulatory T cells. TCRdb's table, derived via immunoSEQ multiplex PCR, lists solely in-frame clones and lacks some. Of about 26,000 clones in the sample, roughly 84% were seen once. Sequencing was carried out using memory CD4+ T cells sorted from blood. The origin of the receptors is a human donor in good health.

The chain couples TRBV19 to TRBJ2-4; D might be TRBD1 (6 bases). V lost 7 bases, J lost 0 bases, and 16 bases lay in between. The CDR3 sequence is 16 residues long. Germline-derived CDR1 and CDR2 are LNHDA and SQIVND (reference sequence). The CDR3 nucleotides read TGTGCCAGTACCCCGAAGGGACATCAAGCCAAAAACATTCAGTACTTC. Translating gives CASTPKGHQAKNIQYF.

The chain uses TRBV7-9 and TRBJ1-2, with D unresolved. The CDR3 sequence is 14 residues long. V was pared by 3 bases and J by 2 bases, with 10 bases between. Germline assignment: CDR1 SEHNR and CDR2 FQNEAQ (reference sequence). The CDR3 nucleotides are TGTGCCAGCAGCTTGGAAAGGGCCAACTATGGCTACACCTTC. This encodes CASSLERANYGYTF. The full variable domain, in which reference TRBV7-9 and TRBJ1-2 provide the parts outside the CDR3, is DTGVSQNPRHKITKRGQNVTFRCDPISEHNRLYWYRQTLGQGPEFLTYFQNEAQLEKSRLLSDRFSAERPKGSFSTLEIQRTEQGDSAMYLCASSLERANYGYTFGSGTRLTVV.

This chain links TRBV11-2 with TRBJ2-7; no definite D call. V was clipped by 0 bases and J by 2 bases, with 8 bases between them. CDR1 SGHAT and CDR2 FQNNGV come from the germline V gene. The CDR3 runs to 14 residues. In DNA form, the CDR3 reads TGTGCCAGCAGCTTAGACAGAGTTGCCTACGAGCAGTACTTC. Residues: CASSLDRVAYEQYF.

The V gene is TRBV7-9, the J gene TRBJ1-2, with TRBD1 matching over 9 bases. Trimming cost V 5 bases and J 4 bases; bases outside gene matches: 2. CDR1 SEHNR and CDR2 FQNEAQ come from the germline V gene (reference sequence). This CDR3 contains 13 residues. The DNA for the CDR3 is TGTGCCAGCAGCCAGGGACAGGGCTATGGCTACACCTTC. It codes for CASSQGQGYGYTF.

The chain has TRBV2 and TRBJ2-5; D uncertain. Trimming stripped 4 bases from V and 2 bases from J, with 8 bases between. CDR1 SNHLY and CDR2 FYNNEI come from the germline V gene. The CDR3 sequence is 13 residues long. CDR3 sequence: CASSVMRQETQYF. Written as DNA, the CDR3 is TGTGCCAGCAGTGTGATGCGGCAAGAGACCCAGTACTTC.

This chain links TRBV5-1 with TRBJ1-1; D is undetermined. The germline V and J ends were trimmed by 4 bases and 1 base, with 8 bases remaining between them. CDR1 SGHRS and CDR2 YFSETQ come from the germline V gene. The CDR3 runs 13 residues. The CDR3: CASSPIGNTEAFF. The DNA of the CDR3 is TGCGCCAGCAGCCCAATCGGGAACACTGAAGCTTTCTTT. Based on the CDR3 plus reference TRBV5-1 and TRBJ1-1, the full variable domain is KAGVTQTPRYLIKTRGQQVTLSCSPISGHRSVSWYQQTPGQGLQFLFEYFSETQRNKGNFPGRFSGRQFSNSRSEMNVSTLELGDSALYLCASSPIGNTEAFFGQGTRLTVV.

The V and J genes are TRBV5-8 and TRBJ1-3, with 7 nucleotides matching TRBD1. The V and J ends lost 0 bases and 3 bases, in that order; junction bases with no gene match: 9. Germline CDR1 and CDR2: SGHTS and YDEGEE. This CDR3 has 17 residues. CDR3: CASSLGLKGAGGNTIYF. Here the CDR3 DNA reads TGTGCCAGCAGCTTGGGACTGAAGGGGGCCGGTGGAAACACCATATATTTT.

This sequence joins TRBV5-5 and TRBJ2-5; 8 nucleotides line up with TRBD2. Germline CDR1 SGHKS, CDR2 YYEKEE (reference sequence). Unmatched junction bases numbered 1, after V lost 3 bases and J lost 0 bases. The CDR3 extends over 14 amino acids. The CDR3 DNA reads TGTGCCAGCAGCTCGGGGGGGTACCAAGAGACCCAGTACTTC. Translated, it gives CASSSGGYQETQYF.

The chain links TRBV6-5 to TRBJ1-4; 10 nucleotides agree with TRBD1. The CDR3 has 15 amino acids. The J segment lost 2 bases and the V segment lost 6 bases, leaving 3 bases of the junction unmatched. Germline assignment: CDR1 MNHEY and CDR2 SVGAGI. The CDR3 DNA reads TGTGCCAGCAGCGACAGGGGGCATACTAATGAAAAACTGTTTTTT. Translation: CASSDRGHTNEKLFF.